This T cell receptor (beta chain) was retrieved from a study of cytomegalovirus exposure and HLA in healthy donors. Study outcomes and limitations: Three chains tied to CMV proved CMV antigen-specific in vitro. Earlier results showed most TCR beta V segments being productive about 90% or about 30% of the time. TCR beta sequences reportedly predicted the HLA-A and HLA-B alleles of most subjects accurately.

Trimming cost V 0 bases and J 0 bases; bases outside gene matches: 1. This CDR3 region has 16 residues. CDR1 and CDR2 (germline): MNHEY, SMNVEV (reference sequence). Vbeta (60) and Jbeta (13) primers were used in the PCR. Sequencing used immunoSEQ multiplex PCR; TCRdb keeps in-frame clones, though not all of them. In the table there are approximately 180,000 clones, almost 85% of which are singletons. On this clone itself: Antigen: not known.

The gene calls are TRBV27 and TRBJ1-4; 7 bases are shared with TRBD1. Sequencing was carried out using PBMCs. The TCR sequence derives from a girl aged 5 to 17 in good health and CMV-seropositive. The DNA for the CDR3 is TGTGCCAGCAGTTTATCAGGGGGCCCAACTAATGAAAAACTGTTTTTT. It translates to CASSLSGGPTNEKLFF.